This TCR beta chain is drawn from a study of regulatory T cells in long-lasting Graves disease. Notes on the study in general: Between persistent patients, about 2,500 public clonotypes were shared, exceeding the approximately 870 shared between new patients.

Arm-PCR of CDR3 regions and iRepertoire HTBI primers were used to build TCR beta libraries. TCRdb processed the multiplex PCR reads anew with MiXCR; each CDR3 protein has one entry. There are about 460,000 distinct CDR3 sequences in the sample; roughly 23% occur only once, and under 15% lies in the top ten. With 0 bases removed from V and 1 base from J, the gap between germline ends came to 12 bases. Germline loops: CDR1 DFQATT, CDR2 SNEGSKA (reference sequence). CDR3 length equals 16 residues. Time point reported: persistent/refractory GD, antithyroid drugs over 5 years with positive TRAb. RNA isolated from PBMCs was used to make the TCR library. EDTA tubes collected roughly 9 milliliters of peripheral blood. With respect to this clonotype: Antigen specificity is unknown.

The sequencing used peripheral blood mononuclear cells (PBMCs), collected when the disease was refractory, from a patient treated with antithyroid drugs. The sequence was obtained from a female donor with Graves disease. This chain links TRBV20-1 with TRBJ2-2; a weak D match, TRBD2 (5 bases). In DNA, the CDR3 is TGCAGTGCTAGAGATCGGGAAGACGGGAACACCGGGGAGCTGTTTTTT. Amino acid sequence: CSARDREDGNTGELFF.